The following is a T cell receptor beta chain sequence with its context. Its antigen is currently unknown. The CDR3 totals 14 residues. Template switching added a universal primer site, and cDNA bore unique molecular identifiers. Each CDR3 protein gets one entry after TCRdb re-called the 5' RACE reads with MiXCR. Among around 960,000 distinct CDR3 sequences listed, about 12% were seen once. These data originate in a study of identical twins. Study findings and constraints: Models came in too low on out-of-frame TCR alpha sharing in monozygotic twins. Fewer insertions marked abundant cord blood beta clonotypes; young adult naive trended weakly, memory not at all. Out-of-frame beta sequences exhibited a weaker degree of excess twin sharing.

A further study also used this sample, focusing on yellow fever vaccine responses in identical twins.

Source material: PBMCs. This chain joins TRBV21-1 and TRBJ1-2; no check of the table's D call, TRBD1, against the DNA was made. TRBV21-1 is described as a pseudogene. The origin of this receptor is a woman younger than 30 in good health. In DNA, the CDR3 is TGTGCCAGCACCTTACAGGGACCGATGCGTGGCTACACCTTC. This translates into CASTLQGPMRGYTF.